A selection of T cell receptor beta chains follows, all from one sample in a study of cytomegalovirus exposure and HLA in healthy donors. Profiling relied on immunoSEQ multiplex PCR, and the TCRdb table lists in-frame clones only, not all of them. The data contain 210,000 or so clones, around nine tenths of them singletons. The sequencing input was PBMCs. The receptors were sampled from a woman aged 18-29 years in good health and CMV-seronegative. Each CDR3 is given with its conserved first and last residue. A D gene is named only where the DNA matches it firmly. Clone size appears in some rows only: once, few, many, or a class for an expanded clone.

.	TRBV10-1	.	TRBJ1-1	CASSEQGWVTEAFF	TGCGCCAGCAGTGAACAGGGATGGGTCACTGAAGCTTTCTTT
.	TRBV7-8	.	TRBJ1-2	CASSLGGIYGYTF	TGTGCCAGCAGCTTAGGGGGCATCTATGGCTACACCTTC
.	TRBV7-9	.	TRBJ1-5	CASSLVGDQPQHF	TGTGCCAGCAGCTTAGTGGGCGATCAGCCCCAGCATTTT
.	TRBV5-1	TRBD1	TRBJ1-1	CASIPRQGMNTEAFF	TGCGCCAGCATCCCGAGACAGGGTATGAACACTGAAGCTTTCTTT
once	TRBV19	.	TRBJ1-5	CASSIGGYSNQPQHF	TGTGCCAGTAGTATAGGAGGGTATAGCAATCAGCCCCAGCATTTT
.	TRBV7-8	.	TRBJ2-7	CASSPPYRLGLNEQYF	TGTGCCAGCTCCCCCCCTTATCGTCTCGGTTTAAACGAGCAGTACTTC
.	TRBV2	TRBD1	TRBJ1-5	CASRGGQGLSSQHF	TGTGCCAGCAGGGGGGGACAGGGTCTCTCGTCCCAGCATTTT
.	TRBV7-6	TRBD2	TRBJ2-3	CASSRTSGGWADTQYF	TGTGCCAGCAGCCGGACTAGCGGGGGGTGGGCAGATACGCAGTATTTT
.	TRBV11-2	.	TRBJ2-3	CASSLGGGRTDTQYF	TGTGCCAGCAGCCTAGGGGGGGGCCGCACAGATACGCAGTATTTT
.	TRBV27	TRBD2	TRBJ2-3	CASRKTSGGVWGGTDTQYF	TGTGCCAGCAGAAAGACTAGCGGGGGTGTATGGGGGGGCACAGATACGCAGTATTTT
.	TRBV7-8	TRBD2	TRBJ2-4	CASSQGLASAKNIQYF	TGTGCCAGCAGCCAGGGACTAGCTTCGGCCAAAAACATTCAGTACTTC
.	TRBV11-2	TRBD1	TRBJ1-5	CASSLVTYRGSDQPQHF	TGTGCCAGCAGCTTAGTAACTTACAGGGGGAGTGATCAGCCCCAGCATTTT
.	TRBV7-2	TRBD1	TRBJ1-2	CASSPDRAYGYTF	TGTGCCAGCAGCCCAGACAGGGCCTATGGCTACACCTTC
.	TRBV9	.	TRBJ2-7	CASSVGAGEYEQYF	TGTGCCAGCAGCGTAGGGGCAGGGGAGTACGAGCAGTACTTC
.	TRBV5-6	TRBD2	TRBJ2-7	CASSWRNSGGAGEQYF	TGTGCCAGCAGCTGGCGGAATAGCGGGGGGGCGGGCGAGCAGTACTTC
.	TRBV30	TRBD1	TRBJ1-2	CAWSEGARGYTF	TGTGCCTGGAGTGAGGGGGCTCGAGGCTACACCTTC
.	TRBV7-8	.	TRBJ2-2	CASSWGVGGTNTGELFF	TGTGCCAGCAGCTGGGGGGTTGGAGGTACGAACACCGGGGAGCTGTTTTTT
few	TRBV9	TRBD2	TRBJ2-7	CASSVGLAASYEQYF	TGTGCCAGCAGTGTCGGACTAGCGGCTTCCTACGAGCAGTACTTC
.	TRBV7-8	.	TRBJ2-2	CASSLHEGWANTGELFF	TGTGCCAGCAGCTTACACGAGGGTTGGGCGAACACCGGGGAGCTGTTTTTT
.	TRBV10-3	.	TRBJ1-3	CASHGGDFGNTIYF	TGTGCCTCGCATGGAGGGGATTTCGGAAACACCATATATTTT
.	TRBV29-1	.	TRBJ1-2	CSVDGGEPNYGYTF	TGCAGCGTTGACGGGGGAGAACCTAACTATGGCTACACCTTC
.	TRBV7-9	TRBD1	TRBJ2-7	CADRQGRTYEQYF	TGTGCCGATAGACAGGGCCGAACCTACGAGCAGTACTTC
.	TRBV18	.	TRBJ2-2	CASSPLSLPGELFF	TGTGCCAGCTCACCACTCTCCCTTCCCGGGGAGCTGTTTTTT
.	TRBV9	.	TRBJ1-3	CASSDQISGNTIYF	TGTGCCAGCAGCGACCAGATCTCTGGAAACACCATATATTTT
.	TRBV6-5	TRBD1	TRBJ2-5	CASSRTGNGGETQYF	TGTGCCAGCAGCCGGACAGGCAATGGGGGAGAGACCCAGTACTTC
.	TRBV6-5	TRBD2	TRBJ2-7	CASSYGTSSYEQYF	TGTGCCAGCAGTTACGGGACTAGCTCCTACGAGCAGTACTTC
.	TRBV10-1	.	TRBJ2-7	CASTTQGRDYEQYF	TGCGCCAGCACCACACAGGGTCGGGACTACGAGCAGTACTTC
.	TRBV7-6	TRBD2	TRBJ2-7	CASSLVVRASGRAYEQYF	TGTGCCAGCAGCTTAGTTGTAAGGGCTAGCGGGAGGGCCTACGAGCAGTACTTC
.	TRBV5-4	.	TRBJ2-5	CASGQAHQETQYF	TGTGCCAGCGGGCAGGCGCACCAAGAGACCCAGTACTTC
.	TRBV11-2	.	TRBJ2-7	CASSLDRIRVGGGYEQYF	TGTGCCAGCAGCTTAGATCGTATTAGGGTGGGAGGGGGTTACGAGCAGTACTTC
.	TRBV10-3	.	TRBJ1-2	CAISETNDSLYTF	TGTGCCATCAGTGAGACGAACGACAGCCTCTACACCTTC
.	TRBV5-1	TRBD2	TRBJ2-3	CASSLTSGTDTQYF	TGCGCCAGCAGCTTGACTAGCGGCACAGATACGCAGTATTTT
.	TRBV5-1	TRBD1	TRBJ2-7	CASSGWTGGDEQYF	TGCGCCAGCAGCGGTTGGACAGGGGGCGACGAGCAGTACTTC
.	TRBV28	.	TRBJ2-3	CASSLSAGATGTDTQYF	TGTGCCAGCAGTTTATCGGCGGGGGCGACTGGCACAGATACGCAGTATTTT
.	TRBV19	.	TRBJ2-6	CASSGSRGANVLTF	TGTGCCAGTAGCGGGAGTAGGGGGGCCAACGTCCTGACTTTC
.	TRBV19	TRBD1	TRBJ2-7	CASSIGTGGSNEQYF	TGTGCCAGTAGTATAGGGACAGGGGGTAGTAACGAGCAGTACTTC
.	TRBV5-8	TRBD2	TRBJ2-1	CASSPRTSGGNEQFF	TGTGCCAGCAGCCCAAGGACTAGCGGGGGTAATGAGCAGTTCTTC
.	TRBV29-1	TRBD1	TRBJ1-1	CSVYPGQGPTEAFF	TGCAGCGTGTACCCGGGACAGGGGCCCACTGAAGCTTTCTTT
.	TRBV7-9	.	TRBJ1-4	CASSLARGTRNEKLFF	TGTGCCAGCAGCTTAGCGCGGGGGACGCGAAATGAAAAACTGTTTTTT
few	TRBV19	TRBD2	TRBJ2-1	CASSKEGLAAYNEQFF	TGTGCCAGTAGTAAAGAGGGACTAGCGGCCTACAATGAGCAGTTCTTC
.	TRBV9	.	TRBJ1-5	CASSSSGNQPQHF	TGTGCCAGCAGCTCATCAGGGAACCAGCCCCAGCATTTT
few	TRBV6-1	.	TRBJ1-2	CASGGPPWGYTF	TGTGCCAGCGGTGGGCCCCCATGGGGCTACACCTTC
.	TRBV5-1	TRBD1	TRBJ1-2	CASSLQGDYGYTF	TGCGCCAGCAGCTTACAGGGGGACTATGGCTACACCTTC
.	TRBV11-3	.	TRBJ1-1	CVSSLGAFDTEAFF	TGTGTCAGCAGCTTAGGGGCTTTTGACACTGAAGCTTTCTTT
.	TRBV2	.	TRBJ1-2	CAIPGSRGYTF	TGTGCCATCCCAGGGTCTCGCGGCTACACCTTC
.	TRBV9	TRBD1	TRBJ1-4	CASSVRTGSDEKLFF	TGTGCCAGCAGCGTTAGGACAGGGAGCGACGAAAAACTGTTTTTT
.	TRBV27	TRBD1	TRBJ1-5	CASAPMGQGDQPQHF	TGTGCCAGCGCCCCGATGGGACAGGGCGATCAGCCCCAGCATTTT
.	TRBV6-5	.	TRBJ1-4	CASSYSPTRDEKLFF	TGTGCCAGCAGTTACTCTCCTACCAGGGATGAAAAACTGTTTTTT
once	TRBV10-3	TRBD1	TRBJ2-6	CAISGTGTGVGANVLTF	TGTGCCATCAGTGGGACAGGGACAGGGGTCGGGGCCAACGTCCTGACTTTC
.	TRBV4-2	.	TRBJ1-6	CASESLDSPSPLHF	TGTGCCAGCGAATCTTTGGACTCCCCATCACCCCTCCACTTT
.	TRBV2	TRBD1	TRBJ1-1	CASSKARDRDQF	TGTGCCAGCAGTAAGGCCCGGGACAGGGACCAGTTT
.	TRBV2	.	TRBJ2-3	CASMRSGTDTQYF	TGTGCCAGCATGCGGAGCGGCACAGATACGCAGTATTTT
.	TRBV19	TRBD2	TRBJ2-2	CASSIAGASGRVVTGELFF	TGTGCCAGTAGTATAGCGGGGGCTAGCGGGAGGGTGGTCACCGGGGAGCTGTTTTTT
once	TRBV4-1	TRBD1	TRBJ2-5	CASSQYDRGENQETQYF	TGCGCCAGCAGCCAATATGACAGGGGTGAAAATCAAGAGACCCAGTACTTC